This entry concerns a single T cell receptor beta chain. This sample was included in a study of blood T cell repertoires in COVID-19. Across the whole study: The United States, Italy and Spain supplied acute and convalescent COVID-19 samples. T cells, B-cell-depleted T cells, or PBMCs supplied cDNA or gDNA.

V was shortened by 2 bases and J by 6 bases, with 6 bases between the two germline ends. Germline lookup yields CDR1 GTSNPN and CDR2 SVGIG (reference sequence). This CDR3 region has 11 residues. As handled by the study authors: Using reference gene primer amplification, nucleated cell counts were estimated. Measured with immunoSEQ multiplex PCR; TCRdb has only the in-frame clones, and not every one. The V and J calls and clone size were taken over from that table, and D and trimming were inferred from the DNA. The sample carries some 90,000 clones, approximately 80% recorded once. The specimen was peripheral blood. This receptor was identified in a human donor in a cohort sampled during active COVID-19. The chain joins TRBV30 to TRBJ2-3; no definite D call. The CDR3 loop is CAWSSRDTQYF. In DNA form, the CDR3 reads TGTGCCTGGAGTTCCAGGGATACGCAGTATTTT.